The source of this T cell receptor (beta chain) is a study of identical twins. Study findings and constraints: With monozygotic twins, out-of-frame TCR alpha sharing exceeded what models estimated. High-abundance cord blood beta clonotypes had fewer insertions; memory repertoires showed none.

This clonotype showed up many times. Antigen specificity is unknown. MiXCR, run by TCRdb on the 5' RACE reads, gives a single entry per CDR3 protein. The table shows some 560,000 distinct CDR3 sequences, with over 8.5% occurring only once. CDR3 size: 12 residues. Germline V gene lookup returns CDR1 MDHEN and CDR2 SYDVKM. V was clipped by 5 bases and J by 5 bases, with 9 bases between them. The same sample was also studied in work on yellow fever vaccine responses in identical twins.

This chain uses TRBV28 with TRBJ2-5; TRBD1 is a possible D gene (5 bases). The specimen was PBMCs. This TCR was recovered from a woman aged 18-29 years in good health. This CDR3 is CASSQGRETQYF. The CDR3 DNA reads as TGTGCCAGCAGTCAGGGTCGGGAGACCCAGTACTTC. Based on the CDR3 plus reference TRBV28 and TRBJ2-5, the full variable domain is DVKVTQSSRYLVKRTGEKVFLECVQDMDHENMFWYRQDPGLGLRLIYFSYDVKMKEKGDIPEGYSVSREKKERFSLILESASTNQTSMYLCASSQGRETQYFGPGTRLLVL.